This T cell receptor (beta chain) originates from a study of T cells in Graves' hyperthyroidism and ophthalmopathy. Overall study results and limits: Among thyroid clonotypes expanded above 0.001, most also appeared in blood. Ophthalmopathy and stable hyperthyroidism were separated by a 13 V-J model.

Germline-derived CDR1 and CDR2 are MGHRA and YSYEKL. Trimming cost V 0 bases and J 2 bases, with 11 bases left between them. CDR3 length: 16 residues. Clinical symptoms, serum thyroxine and TRAb, thyroid ultrasound and orbital computed tomography were used for the diagnoses. PBMCs were obtained from about 10 ml fresh peripheral blood. As regards this clonotype: Its antigen is as yet unknown.

Using RNA transcripts as the source, TCR beta CDR3 regions were amplified. Primed by the HTBI set, a first-round RT-PCR was run on the TCR CDR3. MiXCR was run by TCRdb on the multiplex PCR reads, yielding one entry per CDR3 protein. The sample yields about 520,000 distinct CDR3 sequences, roughly 24% seen once. Input material: blood. J is TRBJ1-5 and V is TRBV4-1; no firm D call. The sequence was collected from a woman between 25 and 40 years old with Graves' ophthalmopathy. CDR3 sequence (DNA): TGCGCCAGCAGCCAAGAAAGGCCGACGGGCAATCAGCCCCAGCATTTT. It is translated as CASSQERPTGNQPQHF.